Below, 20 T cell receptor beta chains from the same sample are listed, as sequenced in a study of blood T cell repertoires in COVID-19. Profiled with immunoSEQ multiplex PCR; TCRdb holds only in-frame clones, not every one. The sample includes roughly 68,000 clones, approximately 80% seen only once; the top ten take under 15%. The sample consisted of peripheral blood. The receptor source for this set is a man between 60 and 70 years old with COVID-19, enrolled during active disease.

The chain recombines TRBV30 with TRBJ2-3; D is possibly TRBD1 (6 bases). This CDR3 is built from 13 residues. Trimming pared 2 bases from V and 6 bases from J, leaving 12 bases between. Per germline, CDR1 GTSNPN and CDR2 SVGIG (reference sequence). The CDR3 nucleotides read TGTGCCTGGAGTTTTGGGGGCGCGGATACGCAGTATTTT. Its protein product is CAWSFGGADTQYF.

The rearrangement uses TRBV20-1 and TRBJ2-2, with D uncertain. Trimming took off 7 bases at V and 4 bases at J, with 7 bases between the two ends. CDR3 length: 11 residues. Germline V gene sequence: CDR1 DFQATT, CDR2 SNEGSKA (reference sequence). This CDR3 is CSGTRTGELFF. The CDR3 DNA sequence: TGCAGTGGCACTCGCACCGGGGAGCTGTTTTTT.

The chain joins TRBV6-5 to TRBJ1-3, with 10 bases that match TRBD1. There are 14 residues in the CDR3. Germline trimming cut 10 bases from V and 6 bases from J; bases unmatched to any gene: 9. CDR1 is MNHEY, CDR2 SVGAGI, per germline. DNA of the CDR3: TGTGCCACTTCGGCTGGGACAGGGGAAAACACCATATATTTT. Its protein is CATSAGTGENTIYF.

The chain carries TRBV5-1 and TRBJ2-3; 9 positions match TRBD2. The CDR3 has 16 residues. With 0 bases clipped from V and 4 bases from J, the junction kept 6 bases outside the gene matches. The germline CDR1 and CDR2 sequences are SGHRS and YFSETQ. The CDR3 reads CASSLVGSGSADTQYF. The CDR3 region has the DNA TGCGCCAGCAGCTTGGTGGGTAGCGGGAGCGCAGATACGCAGTATTTT.

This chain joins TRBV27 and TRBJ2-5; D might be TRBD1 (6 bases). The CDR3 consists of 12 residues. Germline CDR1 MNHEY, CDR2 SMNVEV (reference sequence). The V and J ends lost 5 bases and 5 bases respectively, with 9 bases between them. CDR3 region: CASSPRGETQYF. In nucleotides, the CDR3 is TGTGCCAGCAGTCCCAGGGGTGAGACCCAGTACTTC.

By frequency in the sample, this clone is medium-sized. This CDR3 reads CASSPPGGLSYNEQFF. In nucleotides, the CDR3 is TGTGCCAGCAGCCCCCCCGGGGGGCTTTCCTACAATGAGCAGTTCTTC. The chain uses TRBV9 and TRBJ2-1; D possibly corresponds to TRBD2 (7 bases). Trimming left V 4 bases short and J 1 base short, with 15 bases between. The CDR3 covers 16 residues. Germline CDR1 and CDR2: SGDLS and YYNGEE. Supplemented by reference TRBV9 and TRBJ2-1, the full variable domain reads DSGVTQTPKHLITATGQRVTLRCSPRSGDLSVYWYQQSLDQGLQFLIQYYNGEERAKGNILERFSAQQFPDLHSELNLSSLELGDSALYFCASSPPGGLSYNEQFFGPGTRLTVL.

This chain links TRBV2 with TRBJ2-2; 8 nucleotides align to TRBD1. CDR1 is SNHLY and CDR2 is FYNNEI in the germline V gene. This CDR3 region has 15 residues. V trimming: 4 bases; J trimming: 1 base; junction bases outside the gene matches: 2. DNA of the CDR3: TGTGCCAGCAGTGTAGGACAGGGGAACACCGGGGAGCTGTTTTTT. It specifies CASSVGQGNTGELFF.

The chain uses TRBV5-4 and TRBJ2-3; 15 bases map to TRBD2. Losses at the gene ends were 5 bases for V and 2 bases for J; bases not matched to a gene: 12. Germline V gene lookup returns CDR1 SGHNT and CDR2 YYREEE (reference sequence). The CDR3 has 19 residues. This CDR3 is CASRSGGTSGGPNTDTQYF. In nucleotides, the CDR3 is TGTGCCAGCAGATCAGGAGGGACTAGCGGGGGGCCCAACACAGATACGCAGTATTTT.

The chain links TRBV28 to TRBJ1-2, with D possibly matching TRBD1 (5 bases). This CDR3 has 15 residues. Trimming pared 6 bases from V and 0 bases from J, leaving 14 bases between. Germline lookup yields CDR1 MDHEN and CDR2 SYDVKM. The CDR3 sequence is CASRVDSPANYGYTF. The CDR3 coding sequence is TGTGCCAGCAGGGTAGACAGCCCAGCTAACTATGGCTACACCTTC.

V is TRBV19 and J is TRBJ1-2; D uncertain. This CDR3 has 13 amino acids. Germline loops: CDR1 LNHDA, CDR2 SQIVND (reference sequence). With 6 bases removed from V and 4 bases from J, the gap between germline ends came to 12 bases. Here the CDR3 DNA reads TGTGCCAGTAGCCCTGGAGATTCCTATGGCTACACCTTC. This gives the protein CASSPGDSYGYTF.

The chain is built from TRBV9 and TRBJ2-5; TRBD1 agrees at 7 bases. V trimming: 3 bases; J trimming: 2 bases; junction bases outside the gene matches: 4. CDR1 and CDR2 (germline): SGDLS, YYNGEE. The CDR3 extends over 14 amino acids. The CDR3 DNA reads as TGTGCCAGCAGCGACAGGGGTGGGCAAGAGACCCAGTACTTC. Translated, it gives CASSDRGGQETQYF. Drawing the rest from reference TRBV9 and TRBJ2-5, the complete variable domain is DSGVTQTPKHLITATGQRVTLRCSPRSGDLSVYWYQQSLDQGLQFLIQYYNGEERAKGNILERFSAQQFPDLHSELNLSSLELGDSALYFCASSDRGGQETQYFGPGTRLLVL.

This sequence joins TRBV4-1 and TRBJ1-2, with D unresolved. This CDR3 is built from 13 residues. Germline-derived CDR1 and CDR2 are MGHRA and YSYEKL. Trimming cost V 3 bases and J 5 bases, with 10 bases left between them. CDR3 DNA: TGCGCCAGCAGCCACCGCCGGGGTTATGGCTACACCTTC. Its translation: CASSHRRGYGYTF.

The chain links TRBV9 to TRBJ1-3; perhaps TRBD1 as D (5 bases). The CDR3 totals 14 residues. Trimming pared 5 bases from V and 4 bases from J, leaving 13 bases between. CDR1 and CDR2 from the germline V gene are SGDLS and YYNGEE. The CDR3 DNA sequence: TGTGCCAGCAGTCAAACAGGTAGAGGAAACACCATATATTTT. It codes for CASSQTGRGNTIYF.

The CDR3 DNA sequence: TGCGCCAGCAGTTTTGGCGGACAGGGGGGGACCTACGAGCAGTACTTC. The encoded protein is CASSFGGQGGTYEQYF. J is TRBJ2-7 and V is TRBV5-1; 10 bases align to TRBD1. The CDR3 runs to 16 residues. Germline trimming cut 5 bases from V and 2 bases from J; bases unmatched to any gene: 10. CDR1 is SGHRS, CDR2 YFSETQ, per germline.

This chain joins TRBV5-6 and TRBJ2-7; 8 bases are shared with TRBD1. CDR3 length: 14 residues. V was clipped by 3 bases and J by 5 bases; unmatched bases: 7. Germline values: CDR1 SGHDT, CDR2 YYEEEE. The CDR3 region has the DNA TGTGCCAGCAGCTATGCGAACAGGGGGGACGAGCAGTACTTC. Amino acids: CASSYANRGDEQYF.

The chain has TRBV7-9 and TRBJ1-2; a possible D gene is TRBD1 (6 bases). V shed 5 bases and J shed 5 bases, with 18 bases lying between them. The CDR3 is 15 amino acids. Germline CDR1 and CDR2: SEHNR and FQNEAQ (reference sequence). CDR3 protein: CASSEGPGELYGYTF. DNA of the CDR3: TGTGCCAGCAGCGAGGGACCAGGGGAACTATATGGCTACACCTTC.

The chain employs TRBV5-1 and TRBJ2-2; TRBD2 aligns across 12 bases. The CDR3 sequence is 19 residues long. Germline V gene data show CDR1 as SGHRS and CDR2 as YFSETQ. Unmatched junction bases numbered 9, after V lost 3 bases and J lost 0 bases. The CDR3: CASSSGLAGPISNTGELFF. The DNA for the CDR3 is TGCGCCAGCAGCTCGGGACTAGCGGGTCCCATATCGAACACCGGGGAGCTGTTTTTT.

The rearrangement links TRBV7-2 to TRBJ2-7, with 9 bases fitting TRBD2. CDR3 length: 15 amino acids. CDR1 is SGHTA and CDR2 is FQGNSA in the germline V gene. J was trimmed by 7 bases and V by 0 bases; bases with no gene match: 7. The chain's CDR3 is CASSLALSGSEEQYF. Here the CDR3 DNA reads TGTGCCAGCAGCTTAGCGCTTAGCGGGAGTGAGGAGCAGTACTTC.

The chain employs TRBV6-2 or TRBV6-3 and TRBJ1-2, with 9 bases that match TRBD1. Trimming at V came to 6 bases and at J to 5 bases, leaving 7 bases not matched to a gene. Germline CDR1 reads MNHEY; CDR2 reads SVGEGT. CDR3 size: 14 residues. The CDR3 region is CASSIVDRGYGYTF. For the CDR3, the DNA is TGTGCCAGCAGCATAGTGGACAGGGGTTATGGCTACACCTTC.

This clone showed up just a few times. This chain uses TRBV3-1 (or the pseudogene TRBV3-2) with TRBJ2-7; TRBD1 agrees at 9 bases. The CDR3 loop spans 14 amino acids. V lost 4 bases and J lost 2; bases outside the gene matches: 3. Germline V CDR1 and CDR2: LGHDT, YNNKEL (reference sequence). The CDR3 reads CASSRGTGTYEQYF. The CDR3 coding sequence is TGTGCCAGCAGCCGCGGGACAGGGACCTACGAGCAGTACTTC.